The sample holds many counts of the clone carrying this T cell receptor beta chain. This specimen belongs to a study of neurological immune-mediated disorders. The CDR3 covers 12 residues. Trimming took 7 bases from V and 3 from J, leaving 10 bases between them. The germline V gene has CDR1 KGHSH and CDR2 LQKENI. TCRdb reprocessed the 5' RACE reads with MiXCR, giving one entry per CDR3 protein. The sample carries about 30,000 distinct CDR3 sequences, about 12% recorded once. The chain employs TRBV18 and TRBJ2-7; a possible D gene is TRBD1 (6 bases). The clonotype was recovered from a woman aged 60-75 years in good health. The sequenced sample consisted of PBMCs. The CDR3, as DNA: TGTGCCAGCTTGGGACAAGACTACGAGCAGTACTTC. It is translated as CASLGQDYEQYF.